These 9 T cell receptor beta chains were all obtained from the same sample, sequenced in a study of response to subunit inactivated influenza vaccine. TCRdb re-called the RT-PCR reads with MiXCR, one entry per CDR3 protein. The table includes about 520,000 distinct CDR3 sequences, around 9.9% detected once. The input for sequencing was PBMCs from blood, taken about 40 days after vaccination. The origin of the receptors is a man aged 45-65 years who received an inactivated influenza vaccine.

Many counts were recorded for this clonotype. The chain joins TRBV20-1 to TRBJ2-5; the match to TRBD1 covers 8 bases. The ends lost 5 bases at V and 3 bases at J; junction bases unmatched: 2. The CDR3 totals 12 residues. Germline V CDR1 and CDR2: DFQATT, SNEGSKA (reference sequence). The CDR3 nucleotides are TGCAGTGCTGGGACAGGCAAAGAGACCCAGTACTTC. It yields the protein CSAGTGKETQYF.

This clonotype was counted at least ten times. In DNA, the CDR3 is TGTGCCAGCAGTCCCGGGACAGATACCGGGGAGCTGTTTTTT. Translated: CASSPGTDTGELFF. The V gene is TRBV12-3 or TRBV12-4, the J gene TRBJ2-2; 7 bases agree with TRBD1. V trimming: 5 bases; J trimming: 5 bases; junction bases outside the gene matches: 5. This CDR3 region has 14 residues.

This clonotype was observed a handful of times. For the CDR3, the DNA is TGTGCCAGCAGCTACGGACTAGCGGGAGGCGAGCAGTACTTC. This translates into CASSYGLAGGEQYF. The chain has TRBV3-1 and TRBJ2-7; 14 bases map to TRBD2. Germline V gene data show CDR1 as LGHDT and CDR2 as YNNKEL (reference sequence). V was clipped by 5 bases and J by 6 bases; unmatched bases: 3. The CDR3 length is 14 residues.

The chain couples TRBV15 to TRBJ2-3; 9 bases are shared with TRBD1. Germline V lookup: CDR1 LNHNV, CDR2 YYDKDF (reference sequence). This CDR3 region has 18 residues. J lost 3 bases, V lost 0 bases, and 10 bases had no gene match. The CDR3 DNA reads TGTGCCACCAGCAGAGATAGCCTCCCGGGACAGGGAACAGATACGCAGTATTTT. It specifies CATSRDSLPGQGTDTQYF.

In DNA form, the CDR3 reads TGTGCCAGCAGTCAGGGGTCGTCTAATGAAAAACTGTTTTTT. Its translation is CASSQGSSNEKLFF. The chain recombines TRBV28 with TRBJ1-4; D is possibly TRBD1 (6 bases). This CDR3 comprises 14 residues. In germline, CDR1 is MDHEN, CDR2 SYDVKM. Trimming stripped 5 bases from V and 3 bases from J, with 10 bases between.

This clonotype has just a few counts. CDR3: CASRRAGGSDTQYF. CDR3 coding DNA: TGTGCCAGCCGGAGGGCGGGAGGTTCAGATACGCAGTATTTT. The genes are TRBV25-1 and TRBJ2-3; 8 bases line up with TRBD2. The CDR3 covers 14 residues. Losses at the gene ends were 8 bases for V and 4 bases for J; bases not matched to a gene: 8. The V gene's germline CDR1 is MGHDK and CDR2 SYGVNS.

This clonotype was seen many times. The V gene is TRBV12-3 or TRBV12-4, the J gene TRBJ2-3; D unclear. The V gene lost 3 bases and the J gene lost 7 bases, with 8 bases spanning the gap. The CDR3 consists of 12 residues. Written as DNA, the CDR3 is TGTGCCAGCAGTTTCTCGGCAAATACGCAGTATTTT. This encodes CASSFSANTQYF.

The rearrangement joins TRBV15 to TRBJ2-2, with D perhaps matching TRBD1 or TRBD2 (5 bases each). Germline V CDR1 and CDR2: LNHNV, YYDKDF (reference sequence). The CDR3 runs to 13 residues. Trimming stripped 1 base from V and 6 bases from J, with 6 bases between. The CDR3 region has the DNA TGTGCCACCAGCAGAGGGGGACCCGGGGAGCTGTTTTTT. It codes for CATSRGGPGELFF.

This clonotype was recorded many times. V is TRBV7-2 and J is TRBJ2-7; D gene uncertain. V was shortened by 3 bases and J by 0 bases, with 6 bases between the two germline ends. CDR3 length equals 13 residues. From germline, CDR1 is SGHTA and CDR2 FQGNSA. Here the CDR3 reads CASSLTRSYEQYF. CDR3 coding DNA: TGTGCCAGCAGCTTGACCCGCTCCTACGAGCAGTACTTC.